This TCR beta chain appears in the sequencing data of a study of CD8 T cells in ankylosing spondylitis (dated by TCRdb to about 2017). For the wider study: To find TCR variants linked to disease, the study profiled T cell receptor beta repertoires in ankylosing spondylitis patients and healthy donors. The full study cohort comprised around 25 ankylosing spondylitis patients and roughly 110 healthy donors. Peripheral blood was sampled, and synovial fluid was also collected from ankylosing spondylitis patients. Overall results and qualifications from the work: Blood from ankylosing spondylitis patients appeared to be characterized by a TCR beta motif made up of under ten highly homologous amino acid variants. The disease-linked clones showed a CD8+ phenotype and occurred at relatively low frequencies in peripheral blood. Significant enrichment of the disease-linked clones was reported in matched synovial fluid samples from ankylosing spondylitis patients. Some of the motif variants had been reported before in the synovial fluid and blood of reactive arthritis patients, a finding that suggests common disease-initiation mechanisms.

Including cysteine and valine, the CDR3 has 13 amino acids. This entry keeps only the CDR3 DNA: 39 bases, framed from base 1. Clipping removes 6 bases from V and 5 bases from J, with 5 as the unmatched junction base count. Per the germline V gene, ENHRY is the CDR1 and SYGVKD is the CDR2. Note on this clonotype: The clone's antigen remains unknown. No much larger clonotype is one base removed from it; base qualities were not supplied.

Sequencing used an Illumina HiSeq 2500. Quantitative 5'-RACE with molecular barcodes was used to prepare TCR beta libraries. Processing in the source paper ran as follows. A new computational method, built on a probabilistic model of VDJ rearrangement, was used to identify disease-linked TCR variants. TCRdb took the public reads, trimmed them with fastp at Q25, ran MiXCR for clone calling and kept in-frame beta chains. All rows with the same CDR3 protein become a single entry with the most common DNA and genes. For this entry, the V and J calls and clone size follow TCRdb and not the study's own pipeline. In all, the sample holds 470,000 or so distinct CDR3 sequences, and around 26% of those were seen once. In total, the top ten clones hold about 0.89% of the sample.

The sequence is built from TRBV10-3 and TRBJ2-7, with 9 junctional bases fitting TRBD1. The TCR was taken from a male donor with ankylosing spondylitis. Sequenced input: blood, either unsorted or a sorted T cell fraction (not recorded which). The DNA sequence is TGTGCCATCAGCCTTAGGACAGGGGACGAGCAGTACGTC. Translated, this is CAISLRTGDEQYV.